A single sample is the source of the 12 T cell receptor beta chains below, sequenced in a study of stem cell transplantation in POMP-related autoinflammatory disease. Libraries were prepared by immunoSEQ multiplex PCR; TCRdb keeps only in-frame clonotypes and omits some of them. The sample has fewer than 5,000 clones; more than 90% are singletons. Sequenced here: CD8+ T cells from PBMCs, sampled after stem cell transplantation. These receptors were taken from a human patient with POMP-related autoinflammation and immune dysregulation (PRAID). The graft donor may have given rise to some T cells.

This clone was counted between two and nine times. J is TRBJ2-7 and V is TRBV19; D unclear. Germline V gene data show CDR1 as LNHDA and CDR2 as SQIVND (reference sequence). This CDR3 spans 11 amino acids. Trimming took off 6 bases at V and 3 bases at J, with 6 bases between the two ends. Here the CDR3 DNA reads TGTGCCAGTAGCGCTATCTACGAGCAGTACTTC. Its protein is CASSAIYEQYF.

This chain connects TRBV7-8 to TRBJ1-2; tentative D call: TRBD1 (5 bases). V was cut by 5 bases and J by 6 bases, with 10 bases left in between. The CDR3 is 12 amino acids. The germline gives CDR1 SGHVS, CDR2 FQNEAQ. CDR3 residues: CASSPGGHGYTF. In DNA, the CDR3 is TGTGCCAGCAGCCCCGGGGGACATGGCTACACCTTC.

This sequence joins TRBV19 and TRBJ1-1; 9 bases are shared with TRBD1. Germline lookup yields CDR1 LNHDA and CDR2 SQIVND (reference sequence). V gave up 5 bases and J gave up 5 bases; unmatched junction bases: 6. The CDR3 consists of 14 residues. The CDR3 here is CASSVQGARTEAFF. CDR3 DNA: TGTGCCAGTAGTGTACAGGGGGCGAGAACTGAAGCTTTCTTT.

CDR3 region: CASSYGETQYF. CDR3 nucleotide sequence: TGTGCCAGCAGCTACGGAGAGACCCAGTACTTC. V and J are TRBV7-9 and TRBJ2-5; D call uncertain. The V gene's germline CDR1 is SEHNR and CDR2 FQNEAQ (reference sequence). The V end lost 4 bases, the J end lost 4 bases, and 4 bases lay between the germline ends. The CDR3 is 11 amino acids.

This chain connects TRBV29-1 to TRBJ2-7, with 12 positions matching TRBD2. CDR1 and CDR2 from the germline V gene are SQVTM and ANQGSEA. V shed 1 base, J shed 0 bases, and the junction held 4 bases outside the gene matches. The CDR3 has 16 residues. Here the CDR3 reads CSVEGETSGSSYEQYF. The CDR3 DNA is TGCAGCGTTGAAGGCGAGACTAGCGGGAGCTCCTACGAGCAGTACTTC.

The rearrangement joins TRBV4-1 to TRBJ1-1; D remains unclear. V was cut by 3 bases and J by 4 bases, with 12 bases left in between. CDR1 and CDR2 (germline): MGHRA, YSYEKL. This CDR3 spans 14 amino acids. The CDR3 DNA reads as TGCGCCAGCAGCCAGACACAGTGGGGCACTGAAGCTTTCTTT. Protein product: CASSQTQWGTEAFF.

The chain couples TRBV21-1 to TRBJ2-6; TRBD2, as called in the table, went unchecked against the DNA. TRBV21-1 corresponds to a pseudogene. This CDR3 has 20 residues. The CDR3 bases are TGTGCCAGCAGCAAAGGGGATAGCGGGAGGAATTTTTCTGGGGCCAACGTCCTGACTTTC. Its translation is CASSKGDSGRNFSGANVLTF.

The chain carries TRBV5-5 and TRBJ2-7; 10 bases agree with TRBD2. The CDR3 totals 16 residues. Trimming cost V 4 bases and J 6 bases; bases outside gene matches: 13. The germline CDR1 and CDR2 sequences are SGHKS and YYEKEE (reference sequence). CDR3 amino acids: CASSPFLAGDPGEQYF. The CDR3, as DNA: TGTGCCAGCAGCCCGTTCCTAGCGGGAGATCCTGGCGAGCAGTACTTC.

This chain connects TRBV11-2 to TRBJ1-2; D may be TRBD1 (5 bases). V was clipped by 3 bases and J by 2 bases, with 13 bases between them. The germline gives CDR1 SGHAT, CDR2 FQNNGV. This CDR3 is 15 amino acids long. CDR3 nucleotide sequence: TGTGCCAGCAGCTTCGTCGGGGGTGGAAACTATGGCTACACCTTC. This gives the protein CASSFVGGGNYGYTF.

The chain employs TRBV30 and TRBJ2-1; 8 bases agree with TRBD2. Germline loops: CDR1 GTSNPN, CDR2 SVGIG (reference sequence). The CDR3 loop spans 16 amino acids. Trimming removed 2 bases from V and 4 bases from J; junction bases left unmatched: 10. CDR3 sequence (DNA): TGTGCCTGGAGTTACCCCCCGGGGGGGCGATACAATGAGCAGTTCTTC. It encodes CAWSYPPGGRYNEQFF.

This clone appeared a single time. The chain combines TRBV29-1 with TRBJ2-1, with 12 bases matching TRBD1. This CDR3 has 15 residues. The J segment lost 2 bases and the V segment lost 8 bases, leaving 7 bases of the junction unmatched. The germline V gene encodes CDR1 SQVTM and CDR2 ANQGSEA. CDR3 region: CSTEGDRGPYNEQFF. In DNA, the CDR3 is TGCAGCACCGAGGGGGACAGGGGGCCCTACAATGAGCAGTTCTTC.

The table lists this clone with a count of one. CDR3 protein: CASSAPGSEGEAFF. CDR3 coding DNA: TGTGCCAGCAGTGCTCCGGGGTCCGAGGGTGAAGCTTTCTTT. V usage is TRBV2 and J usage is TRBJ1-1; D unresolved. Trimming stripped 4 bases from V and 7 bases from J, with 16 bases between. Per the germline V gene, CDR1 is SNHLY and CDR2 is FYNNEI. The CDR3 has 14 residues.